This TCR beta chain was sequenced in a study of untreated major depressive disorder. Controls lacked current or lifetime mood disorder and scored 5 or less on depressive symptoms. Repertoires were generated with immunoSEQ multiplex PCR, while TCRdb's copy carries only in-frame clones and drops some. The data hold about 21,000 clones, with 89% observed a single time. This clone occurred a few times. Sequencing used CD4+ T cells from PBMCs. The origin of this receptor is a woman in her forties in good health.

CDR3 protein: CASSPTSGGAPDTQYF. In nucleotides, the CDR3 is TGTGCCAGCAGCCCGACTAGCGGGGGGGCCCCAGATACGCAGTATTTT. The gene calls are TRBV7-9 and TRBJ2-3; 14 bases are shared with TRBD2. V lost 5 bases to trimming and J lost 4 bases; unmatched junction nucleotides: 5. This CDR3 comprises 16 residues. Per germline, CDR1 SEHNR and CDR2 FQNEAQ (reference sequence).